The sequence of this T cell receptor (beta chain) was determined in a study of metastatic and nonmetastatic thyroid tumors. Background on the study: Patients with malignant and benign thyroid disease provided blood and tumor or nodule tissue, whose repertoires were compared.

Authors' processing steps: A classifier of distant metastasis in papillary thyroid cancer was built from CDR3 differences (across clinicopathological groups). With MiXCR, TCRdb reprocessed the PCR reads. The V and J calls here are based on TCRdb, not the publication. The table has some 20,000 clones, approximately 23% seen once; the top ten hold approximately 13%. Ten or more counts support this clone. There were no patients who had received any treatment before thyroid surgery. The germline V gene encodes CDR1 MDHEN and CDR2 SYDVKM. The V gene end was trimmed by 5 bases and the J gene end by 2 bases; junction bases not matched to a gene: 2. The CDR3 consists of 14 residues.

The chain employs TRBV28 and TRBJ2-3; 9 positions agree with TRBD1. The source is a female donor with papillary thyroid cancer or a benign thyroid nodule (not recorded which). Some clones in this sample may be carry-over from other donors' samples. The sample taken for sequencing was tumor tissue. CDR3 coding DNA: TGTGCCAGCAGTGGGACAGGGACCACAGATACGCAGTATTTT. Its translation is CASSGTGTTDTQYF.